These 14 T cell receptor beta chains share one sample of origin, sequenced in a study of blood T cell repertoires in COVID-19. Sequenced by immunoSEQ multiplex PCR; TCRdb stores in-frame clones only, minus some. Seen here are about 170,000 clones, approximately 86% observed once, and the top ten hold just over 2.5%. The sequencing input was peripheral blood. These receptors all come from an elderly woman with COVID-19, enrolled during active disease.

The chain combines TRBV25-1 with TRBJ2-7; D might be TRBD2 (5 bases). Between the trimmed V and J ends, which lost 8 bases and 4 bases, there was a span of 21 bases. This CDR3 has 15 amino acids. Germline CDR1 is MGHDK and CDR2 is SYGVNS. As DNA, the CDR3 is TGTGCCAGCCTGGGCCCCACAACCGGGGTATACGAGCAGTACTTC. It specifies CASLGPTTGVYEQYF.

A few counts support this clone. The chain is built from TRBV7-9 and TRBJ2-7, with a possible D match to TRBD2 (7 bases). The CDR3 consists of 18 residues. Trimming stripped 1 base from V and 1 base from J, with 20 bases between. Germline V CDR1 and CDR2: SEHNR, FQNEAQ (reference sequence). Here the CDR3 reads CASSLGKARGARSYEQYF. The CDR3 region has the DNA TGTGCCAGCAGCTTAGGGAAGGCTCGGGGGGCTAGGTCCTACGAGCAGTACTTC.

This chain connects TRBV4-2 to TRBJ2-1; 9 bases are shared with TRBD2. CDR1 and CDR2 from the germline V gene are LGHNA and YNFKEQ. V lost 1 base to trimming and J lost 10 bases; unmatched junction nucleotides: 8. The CDR3 loop spans 15 amino acids. DNA of the CDR3: TGTGCCAGCAGCCAAGGGGCGGGAGGGTTTGGAGAGCAGTTCTTC. It codes for CASSQGAGGFGEQFF.

The chain links TRBV6-5 to TRBJ1-2, with D possibly matching TRBD1 (6 bases). The CDR3 contains 13 residues. Trimming shortened V by 6 bases and J by 7 bases, and 15 bases separated the two germline ends. Germline CDR1 and CDR2: MNHEY and SVGAGI. The CDR3 DNA is TGTGCCAGCAGAAAGGACAGCGATGGTGGCTACACCTTC. It yields the protein CASRKDSDGGYTF.

This clone was seen once. This chain links TRBV6-5 with TRBJ1-1; D remains unclear. The V gene lost 4 bases and the J gene lost 7 bases, with 7 bases spanning the gap. The germline gives CDR1 MNHEY, CDR2 SVGAGI. This CDR3 is 11 amino acids long. In nucleotides, the CDR3 is TGTGCCAGCAGTTCCGGGATTGAAGCTTTCTTT. Residues: CASSSGIEAFF.

The rearrangement links TRBV5-1 to TRBJ2-7; the D gene is possibly TRBD2 (6 bases). Germline CDR1 is SGHRS and CDR2 is YFSETQ. Trimming took 6 bases from V and 2 from J, leaving 24 bases between them. The CDR3 has 17 amino acids. CDR3 DNA sequence: TGCGCCAGCAAGAAGCTCGAAACCGGGACTCCCACCTACGAGCAGTACTTC. Translated: CASKKLETGTPTYEQYF.

This clone was picked up a small number of times. V and J are TRBV6-2 or TRBV6-3 and TRBJ2-5; 12 positions agree with TRBD2. The CDR3 runs to 17 residues. With V trimmed by 0 bases and J by 1 base, 3 bases remained unmatched. Germline CDR1 and CDR2: MNHEY and SVGEGT. CDR3 sequence (DNA): TGTGCCAGCAGTTACTCGGCGGGACTAGCGGGCCAAGAGACCCAGTACTTC. Protein: CASSYSAGLAGQETQYF.

The chain joins TRBV7-2 to TRBJ2-2, with D perhaps TRBD2 (5 bases). Germline V gene sequence: CDR1 SGHTA, CDR2 FQGNSA. The CDR3 is made up of 15 amino acids. Trimming cost V 5 bases and J 2 bases, with 12 bases left between them. This chain's CDR3 is CASSPILGNTGELFF. The CDR3, as DNA: TGTGCCAGCAGCCCCATACTAGGAAACACCGGGGAGCTGTTTTTT.

The genes are TRBV19 and TRBJ1-3; D is uncertain. This CDR3 spans 13 amino acids. CDR1 LNHDA and CDR2 SQIVND come from the germline V gene (reference sequence). V was trimmed by 11 bases and J by 0 bases, leaving 11 bases between them. The CDR3: CASNSLSGNTIYF. As DNA, the CDR3 is TGTGCCTCTAATTCCCTCTCTGGAAACACCATATATTTT.

V and J are TRBV2 and TRBJ1-1; maybe TRBD1 (5 bases). The CDR3 extends over 12 amino acids. Per the germline V gene, CDR1 is SNHLY and CDR2 is FYNNEI. Trimming cost V 5 bases and J 8 bases, with 12 bases left between them. CDR3 residues: CASSRGVEEAFF. The CDR3 DNA follows: TGTGCCAGCAGTCGGGGGGTAGAGGAAGCTTTCTTT.

This CDR3 is CASSTPGQGYEKLFF. CDR3 DNA sequence: TGTGCCAGCAGTACCCCGGGACAGGGTTATGAAAAACTGTTTTTT. The chain links TRBV6-5 to TRBJ1-4, with 9 bases aligning to TRBD1. CDR1 and CDR2 from the germline V gene are MNHEY and SVGAGI. Trimming cost V 5 bases and J 6 bases; bases outside gene matches: 7. The CDR3 covers 15 residues.

This clone was seen more than once but under ten times. In DNA, the CDR3 is TGCGCCAGCAGTTCGGGTCTCGCACGGGAAAAACTGTTTTTT. Translation: CASSSGLAREKLFF. This rearrangement joins TRBV5-1 to TRBJ1-4; no clear D gene. Trimming left V 5 bases short and J 8 bases short, with 16 bases between. The CDR3 loop spans 14 amino acids. Germline CDR1 SGHRS, CDR2 YFSETQ.

The chain is built from TRBV5-1 and TRBJ1-2, with TRBD1 matching 10 bases. The junction had 14 bases not matched to a gene; V was cut back by 4 bases and J by 8 bases. The CDR3 totals 16 residues. From germline, CDR1 is SGHRS and CDR2 YFSETQ. This CDR3 is CASSPDSTGGAWGYTF. DNA of the CDR3: TGCGCCAGCAGCCCGGATTCGACAGGGGGCGCTTGGGGCTACACCTTC.

This rearrangement joins TRBV6-5 to TRBJ1-4; TRBD1 might be the D (5 bases). The germline V gene encodes CDR1 MNHEY and CDR2 SVGAGI. This CDR3 comprises 14 residues. V was cut by 7 bases and J by 1 base, with 10 bases left in between. In DNA form, the CDR3 reads TGTGCCAGCACTACGGGGGGAACTAATGAAAAACTGTTTTTT. Translation: CASTTGGTNEKLFF.